Sequencing of this T cell receptor (beta chain) was carried out in a study of T cells in localized non-small cell lung cancer (TCRdb year 2020). Describing the broader study: The study examined T cell repertoires in approximately 240 patients with early-stage NSCLC and compared tumors with uninvolved tumor-adjacent lungs. All 250 or so NSCLC patients in the cohort were treatment-naive and had localized lung tumors that were resected. The mean age of the NSCLC patients was around 67 years, with about 130 men and around 99 women. The study at large found these results: The highest T cell clonality was observed in uninvolved tumor-adjacent lung, where clonality exceeded that of tumor, suggesting that antigenic responses were more focused in uninvolved tumor-adjacent lung. Because multi-region sequencing of the tumors was not done, intratumor heterogeneity could not be ruled out. Higher blood T cell density associated with longer overall survival, while higher adjacent-lung clonality associated with shorter survival. Because the study design was exploratory, TCR variables were selected using unadjusted p-values without false-discovery rate correction. A median of 57 of the top 100 tumor clones turned up in the paired uninvolved adjacent lung, and 25 to 30 of those clones also ranked among the top 100 of that same adjacent lung.

Remarks on this clone: Its target antigen remains unknown. No base qualities exist here, and no much larger clone lies one base off it.

TCR beta CDR3 regions were sequenced from DNA using the immunoSEQ Assay. In the paper's pipeline: T cell density was computed as TCR beta template counts normalized to usable DNA estimated by amplifying housekeeping genes. The preseqR package was used to estimate richness by extrapolating to 400,000 templates for PBMC samples and to 120,000 templates for tissue samples. Clonality was calculated as one minus Pielou's evenness. Tissue-enriched TCRs were identified by differential abundance testing using productive amino-acid clonotypes, minimum total count 5 and alpha 0.1. The Jaccard Index and the Morisita Overlap Index were used to measure how much the repertoires overlapped between compartments. GLIPH grouped TCR beta CDR3s together with public tetramer-defined viral CDR3s, and a viral motif had to include at least three viral sequences and show V-gene enrichment. Held by TCRdb, this immuneACCESS table contains in-frame sequences only and omits some clones. Under half of the omission traces to an unresolved V gene where checked; the cause of the rest is unknown. The V and J calls and clone size come from that table; D and trimming were worked out from the DNA. This sample comprises about 53,000 clones, approximately 88% of them detected only once. The biggest ten clones account for about a sixth of the sample.

At diagnosis, peripheral blood, uninvolved tumor-adjacent lung and tumor were collected and stored as a combination of fresh-frozen and FFPE material. For TCR repertoire profiling, the blood samples were analyzed as peripheral blood mononuclear cells. The CDR3 measures 13 amino acids from cysteine to phenylalanine. Kept here is only the CDR3 DNA, which spans 39 bases and is read in frame from base 1. V is pared back by 2 bases and J by 0 bases, with 5 bases lying between the germline termini. CDR1 and CDR2, per the germline V gene, are WSHSY and SAAADI. The sample here was peripheral blood mononuclear cells, taken before any cancer treatment. This chain joins TRBV10-2 to TRBJ2-7; there is no confident call for the D gene. This clonotype was obtained from a man aged 40 to 70 with stage III lung adenocarcinoma. The CDR3: CASSEGSSYEQYF. In nucleotide form, the sequence is TGCGCCAGCAGTGAGGGTAGCTCCTACGAGCAGTACTTC.